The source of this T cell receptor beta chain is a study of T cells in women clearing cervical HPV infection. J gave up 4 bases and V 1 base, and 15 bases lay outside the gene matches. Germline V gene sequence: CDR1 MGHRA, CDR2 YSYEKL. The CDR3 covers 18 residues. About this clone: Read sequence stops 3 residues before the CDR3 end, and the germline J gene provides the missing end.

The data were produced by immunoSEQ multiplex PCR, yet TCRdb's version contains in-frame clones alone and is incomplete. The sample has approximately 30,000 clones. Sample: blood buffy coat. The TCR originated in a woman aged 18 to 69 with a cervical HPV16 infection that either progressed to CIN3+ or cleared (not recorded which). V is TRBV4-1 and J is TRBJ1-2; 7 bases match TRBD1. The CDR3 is CASSQGPSRDRDTYGYTF. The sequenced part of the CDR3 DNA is TGCGCCAGCAGCCAAGGACCCTCTCGGGACAGAGATACCTATGGC.